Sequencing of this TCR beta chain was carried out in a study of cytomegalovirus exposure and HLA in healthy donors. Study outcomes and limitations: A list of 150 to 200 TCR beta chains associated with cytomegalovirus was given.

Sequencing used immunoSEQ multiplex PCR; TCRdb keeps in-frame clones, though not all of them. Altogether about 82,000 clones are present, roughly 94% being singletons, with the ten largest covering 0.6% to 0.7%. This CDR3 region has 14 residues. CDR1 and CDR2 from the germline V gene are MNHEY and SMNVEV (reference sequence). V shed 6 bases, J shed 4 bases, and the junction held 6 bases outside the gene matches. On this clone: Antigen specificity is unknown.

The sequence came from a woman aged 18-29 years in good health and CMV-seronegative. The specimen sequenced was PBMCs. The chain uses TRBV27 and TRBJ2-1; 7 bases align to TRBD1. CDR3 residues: CASRRQGPYNEQFF. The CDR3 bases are TGTGCCAGCAGACGACAGGGCCCTTACAATGAGCAGTTCTTC.